Included here is one T cell receptor (beta chain) sequence, with context. The antigen is not known. This table comes from immunoSEQ multiplex PCR, and its TCRdb copy is limited to in-frame clones, with some not included. The sample has 17,000 or so clones, over 60% seen once. Using viral peptide pools, the ViraFEST assay grew out antigen-specific CD4+ T cells prior to sequencing. An approximately 10-day culture period preceded the isolation of CD4+ T cells. PCR confirmed that the person was infected with SARS-CoV-2 between March and December 2020. Either the mRNA-1273 or the BNT162b2 vaccine was given to participants as two doses. V was clipped by 2 bases and J by 3 bases; unmatched bases: 5. CDR3 length: 15 amino acids. The germline V gene encodes CDR1 SGHVS and CDR2 FNYEAQ. The data are from a study of vaccination effects on CD4 cells after COVID-19.

The chain uses TRBV7-6 and TRBJ2-5; 8 bases are shared with TRBD2. The sample was CD4+ T cells from PBMCs cultured with SARS-CoV-2 spike peptides, taken after COVID-19 vaccination. This sequence was found in a human donor who had a prior SARS-CoV-2 infection. The CDR3 DNA is TGTGCCAGCAGCTTAAACCTAGCGGGCGAAGAGACCCAGTACTTC. This codes for CASSLNLAGEETQYF.